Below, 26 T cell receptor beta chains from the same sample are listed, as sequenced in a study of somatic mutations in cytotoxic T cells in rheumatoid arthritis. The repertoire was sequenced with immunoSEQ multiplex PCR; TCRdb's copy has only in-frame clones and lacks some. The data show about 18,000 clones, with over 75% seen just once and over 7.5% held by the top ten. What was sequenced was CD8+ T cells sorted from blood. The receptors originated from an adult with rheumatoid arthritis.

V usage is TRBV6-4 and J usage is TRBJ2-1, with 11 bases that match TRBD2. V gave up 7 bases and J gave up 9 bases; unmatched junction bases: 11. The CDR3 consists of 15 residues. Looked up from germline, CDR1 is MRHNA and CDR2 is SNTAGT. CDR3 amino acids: CASKQTSGRKGEQFF. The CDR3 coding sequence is TGTGCCAGCAAACAAACTAGCGGGAGAAAGGGTGAGCAGTTCTTC.

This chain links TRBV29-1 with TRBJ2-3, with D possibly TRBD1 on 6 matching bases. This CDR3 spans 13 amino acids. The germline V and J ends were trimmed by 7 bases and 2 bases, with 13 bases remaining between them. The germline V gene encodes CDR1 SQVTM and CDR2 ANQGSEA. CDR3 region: CSERTAVTDTQYF. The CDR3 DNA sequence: TGCAGCGAACGGACAGCGGTCACAGATACGCAGTATTTT.

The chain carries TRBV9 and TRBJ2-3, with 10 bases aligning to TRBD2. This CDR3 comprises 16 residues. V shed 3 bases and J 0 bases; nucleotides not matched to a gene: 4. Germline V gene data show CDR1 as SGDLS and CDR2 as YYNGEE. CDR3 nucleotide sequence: TGTGCCAGCAGCGCAGTAGCGGGGGGAAGCACAGATACGCAGTATTTT. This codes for CASSAVAGGSTDTQYF. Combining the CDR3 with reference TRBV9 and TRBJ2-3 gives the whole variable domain DSGVTQTPKHLITATGQRVTLRCSPRSGDLSVYWYQQSLDQGLQFLIQYYNGEERAKGNILERFSAQQFPDLHSELNLSSLELGDSALYFCASSAVAGGSTDTQYFGPGTRLTVL.

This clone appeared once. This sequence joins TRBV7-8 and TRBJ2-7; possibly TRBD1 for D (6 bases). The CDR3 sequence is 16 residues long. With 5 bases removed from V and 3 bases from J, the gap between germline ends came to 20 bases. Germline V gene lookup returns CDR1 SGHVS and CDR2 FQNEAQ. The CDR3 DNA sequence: TGTGCCAGCAGCACCTTCCTCCGGGACAAGAGCTACGAGCAGTACTTC. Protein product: CASSTFLRDKSYEQYF.

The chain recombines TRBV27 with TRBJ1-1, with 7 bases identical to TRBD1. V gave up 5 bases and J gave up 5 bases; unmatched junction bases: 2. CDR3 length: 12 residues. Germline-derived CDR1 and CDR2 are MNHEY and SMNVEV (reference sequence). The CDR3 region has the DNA TGTGCCAGCAGTGTCAGGGGGACTGAAGCTTTCTTT. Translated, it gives CASSVRGTEAFF.

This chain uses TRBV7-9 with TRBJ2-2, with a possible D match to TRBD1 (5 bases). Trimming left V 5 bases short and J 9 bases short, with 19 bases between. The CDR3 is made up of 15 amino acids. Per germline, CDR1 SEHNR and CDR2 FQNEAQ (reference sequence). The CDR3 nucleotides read TGTGCCAGCAGCCCCGAAGGAGTAGGGGTACGGGAGCTGTTTTTT. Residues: CASSPEGVGVRELFF.

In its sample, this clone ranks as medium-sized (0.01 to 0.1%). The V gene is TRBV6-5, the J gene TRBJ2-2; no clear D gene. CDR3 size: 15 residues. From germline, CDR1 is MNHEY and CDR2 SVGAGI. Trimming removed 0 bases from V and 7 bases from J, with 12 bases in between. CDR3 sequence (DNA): TGTGCCAGCAGTTACTCGCAGTCGGCCCTCGGGGAGCTGTTTTTT. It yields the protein CASSYSQSALGELFF.

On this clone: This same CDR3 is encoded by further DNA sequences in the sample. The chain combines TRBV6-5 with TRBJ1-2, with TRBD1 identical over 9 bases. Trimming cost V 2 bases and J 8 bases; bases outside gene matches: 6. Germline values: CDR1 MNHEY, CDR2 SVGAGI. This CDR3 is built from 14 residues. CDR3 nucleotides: TGTGCCAGCAGTTACACGGACAGGGGTAGCGGCTACACCTTC. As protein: CASSYTDRGSGYTF.

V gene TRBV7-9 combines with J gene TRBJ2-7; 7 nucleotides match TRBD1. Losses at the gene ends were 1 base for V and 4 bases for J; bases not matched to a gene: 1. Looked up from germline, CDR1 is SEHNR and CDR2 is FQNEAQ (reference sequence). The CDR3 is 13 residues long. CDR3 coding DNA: TGTGCCAGCAGCTTAGGGGACAGTTACGAGCAGTACTTC. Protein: CASSLGDSYEQYF.

CDR3 in amino acids: CASSLAGEAKNIQYF. CDR3 nucleotides: TGTGCCAGCAGCTTAGCGGGGGAAGCCAAAAACATTCAGTACTTC. The chain joins TRBV7-9 to TRBJ2-4; D may be TRBD1 or TRBD2 (5 bases each). Trimming left V 0 bases short and J 0 bases short, with 6 bases between. The CDR3 contains 15 residues. Germline CDR1 SEHNR, CDR2 FQNEAQ (reference sequence).

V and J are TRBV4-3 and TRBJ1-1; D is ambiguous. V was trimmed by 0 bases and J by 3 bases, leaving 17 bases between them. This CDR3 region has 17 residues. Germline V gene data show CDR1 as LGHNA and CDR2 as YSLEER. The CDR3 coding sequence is TGCGCCAGCAGCCAAGATCTAAGGCGAGGGCGCGACACTGAAGCTTTCTTT. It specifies CASSQDLRRGRDTEAFF.

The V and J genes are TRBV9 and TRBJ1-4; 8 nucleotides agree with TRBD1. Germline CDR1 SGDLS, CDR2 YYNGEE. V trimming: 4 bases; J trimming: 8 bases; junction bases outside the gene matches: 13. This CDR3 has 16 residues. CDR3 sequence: CASSTPRQGAGEKLFF. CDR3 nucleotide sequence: TGTGCCAGCAGCACCCCGAGGCAGGGGGCGGGCGAAAAACTGTTTTTT.

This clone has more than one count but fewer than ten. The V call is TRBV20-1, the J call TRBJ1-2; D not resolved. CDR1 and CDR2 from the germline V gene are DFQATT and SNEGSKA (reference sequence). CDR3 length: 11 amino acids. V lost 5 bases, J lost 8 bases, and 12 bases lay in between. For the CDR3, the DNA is TGCAGTGCTTCTGGCACAGACGGCTACACCTTC. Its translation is CSASGTDGYTF.

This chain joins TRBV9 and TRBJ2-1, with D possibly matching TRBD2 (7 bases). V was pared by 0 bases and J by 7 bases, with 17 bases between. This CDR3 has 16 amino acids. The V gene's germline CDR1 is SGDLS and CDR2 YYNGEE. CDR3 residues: CASSVGGGGALNEQFF. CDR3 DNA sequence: TGTGCCAGCAGCGTAGGAGGAGGGGGGGCCTTGAATGAGCAGTTCTTC.

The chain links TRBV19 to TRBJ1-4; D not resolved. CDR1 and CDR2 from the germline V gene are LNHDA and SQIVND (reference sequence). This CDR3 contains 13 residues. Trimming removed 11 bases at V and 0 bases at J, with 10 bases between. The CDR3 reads CAVHGATNEKLFF. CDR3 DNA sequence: TGTGCCGTACACGGGGCAACTAATGAAAAACTGTTTTTT.

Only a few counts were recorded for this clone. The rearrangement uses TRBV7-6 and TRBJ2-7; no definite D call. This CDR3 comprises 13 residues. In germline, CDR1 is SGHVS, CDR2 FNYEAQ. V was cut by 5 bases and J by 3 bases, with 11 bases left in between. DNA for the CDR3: TGTGCCAGCAGCCGCAACGAGGTCTACGAGCAGTACTTC. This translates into CASSRNEVYEQYF.

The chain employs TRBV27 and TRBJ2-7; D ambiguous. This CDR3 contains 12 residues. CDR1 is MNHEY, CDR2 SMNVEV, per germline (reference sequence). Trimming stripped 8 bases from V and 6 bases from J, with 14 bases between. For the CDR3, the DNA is TGTGCCAGCTCCGAGGTAGGGTCCGAGCAGTACTTC. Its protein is CASSEVGSEQYF.

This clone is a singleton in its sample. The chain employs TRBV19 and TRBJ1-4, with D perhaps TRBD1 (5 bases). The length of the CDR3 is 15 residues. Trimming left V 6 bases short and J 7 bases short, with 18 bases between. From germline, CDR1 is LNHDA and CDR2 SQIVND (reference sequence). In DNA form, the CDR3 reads TGTGCCAGTAGCCACAGCAGGGAGGGAACTGAAAAACTGTTTTTT. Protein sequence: CASSHSREGTEKLFF.

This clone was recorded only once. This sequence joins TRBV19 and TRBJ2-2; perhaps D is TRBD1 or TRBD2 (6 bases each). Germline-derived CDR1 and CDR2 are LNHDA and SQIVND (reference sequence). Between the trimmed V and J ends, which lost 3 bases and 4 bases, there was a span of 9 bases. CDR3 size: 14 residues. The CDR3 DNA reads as TGTGCCAGTAGTATTTCGGGGGCCACCGGGGAGCTGTTTTTT. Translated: CASSISGATGELFF. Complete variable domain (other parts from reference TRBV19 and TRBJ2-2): DGGITQSPKYLFRKEGQNVTLSCEQNLNHDAMYWYRQDPGQGLRLIYYSQIVNDFQKGDIAEGYSVSREKKESFPLTVTSAQKNPTAFYLCASSISGATGELFFGEGSRLTVL.

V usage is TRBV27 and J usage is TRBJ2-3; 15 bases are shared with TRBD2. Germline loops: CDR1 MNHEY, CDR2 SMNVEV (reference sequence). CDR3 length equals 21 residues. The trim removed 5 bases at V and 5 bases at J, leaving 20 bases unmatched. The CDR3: CASSPQRGGGLAGGPQDTQYF. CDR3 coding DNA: TGTGCCAGCAGTCCGCAGAGGGGAGGGGGACTAGCGGGGGGCCCCCAAGATACGCAGTATTTT.

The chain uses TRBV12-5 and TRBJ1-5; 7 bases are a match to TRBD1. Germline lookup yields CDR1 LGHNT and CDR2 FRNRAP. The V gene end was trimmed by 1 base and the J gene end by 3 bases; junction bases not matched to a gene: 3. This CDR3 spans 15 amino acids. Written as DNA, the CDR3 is TGTGCTAGTGGTTTGGGGGACAGTTACAATCAGCCCCAGCATTTT. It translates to CASGLGDSYNQPQHF.

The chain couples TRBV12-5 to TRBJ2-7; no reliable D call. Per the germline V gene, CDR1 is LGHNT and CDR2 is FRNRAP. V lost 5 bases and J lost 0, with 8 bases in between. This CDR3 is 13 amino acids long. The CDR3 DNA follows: TGTGCTAGTGGTAAGCCTTCCTCCTACGAGCAGTACTTC. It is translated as CASGKPSSYEQYF.

The CDR3 sequence: CASSLPGQGSNIQYF. The CDR3, as DNA: TGTGCCAGCAGCCTCCCGGGACAGGGGAGCAACATTCAGTACTTC. The chain couples TRBV7-9 to TRBJ2-4, with TRBD1 matching 10 bases. Looked up from germline, CDR1 is SEHNR and CDR2 is FQNEAQ (reference sequence). Trimming cost V 5 bases and J 7 bases; bases outside gene matches: 8. The CDR3 runs 15 residues.

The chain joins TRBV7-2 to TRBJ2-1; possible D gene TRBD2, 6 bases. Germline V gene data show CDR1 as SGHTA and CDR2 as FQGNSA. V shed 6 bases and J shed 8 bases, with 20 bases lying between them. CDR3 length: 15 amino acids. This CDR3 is CASRQTTGGNYEQFF. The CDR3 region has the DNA TGTGCCAGCAGACAAACCACCGGAGGGAACTATGAGCAGTTCTTC. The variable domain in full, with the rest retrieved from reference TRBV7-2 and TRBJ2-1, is GAGVSQSPSNKVTEKGKDVELRCDPISGHTALYWYRQSLGQGLEFLIYFQGNSAPDKSGLPSDRFSAERTGGSVSTLTIQRTQQEDSAVYLCASRQTTGGNYEQFFGPGTRLTVL.

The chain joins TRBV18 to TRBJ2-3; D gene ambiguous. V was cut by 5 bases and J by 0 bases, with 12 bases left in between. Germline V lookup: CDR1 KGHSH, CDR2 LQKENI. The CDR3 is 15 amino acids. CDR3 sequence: CASSSPLTSTDTQYF. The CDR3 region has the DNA TGTGCCAGCTCATCCCCTTTAACTAGCACAGATACGCAGTATTTT.

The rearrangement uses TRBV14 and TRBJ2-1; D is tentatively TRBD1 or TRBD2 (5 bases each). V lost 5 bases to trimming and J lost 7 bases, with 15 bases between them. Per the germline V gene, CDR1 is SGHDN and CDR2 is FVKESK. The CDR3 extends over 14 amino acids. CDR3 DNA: TGTGCCAGCAGCGATAAATGGGACCTTAATGAGCAGTTCTTC. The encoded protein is CASSDKWDLNEQFF.